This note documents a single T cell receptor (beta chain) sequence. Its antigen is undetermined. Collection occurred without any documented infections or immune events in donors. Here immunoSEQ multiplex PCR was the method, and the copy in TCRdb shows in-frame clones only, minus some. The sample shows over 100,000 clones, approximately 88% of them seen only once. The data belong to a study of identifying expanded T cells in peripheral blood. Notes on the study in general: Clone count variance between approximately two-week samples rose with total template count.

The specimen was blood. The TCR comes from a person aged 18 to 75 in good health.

CDR3 in amino acids: CASSSGGGSSYEQYF. DNA for the CDR3: TGTGCCAGCAGTTCTGGAGGAGGGAGCTCCTACGAGCAGTACTTC. The V call is TRBV28, the J call TRBJ2-7; D may be TRBD2 (6 bases). This CDR3 has 15 amino acids. From germline, CDR1 is MDHEN and CDR2 SYDVKM. V lost 4 bases and J lost 0, with 13 bases in between. Full variable domain (missing parts from reference TRBV28 and TRBJ2-7): DVKVTQSSRYLVKRTGEKVFLECVQDMDHENMFWYRQDPGLGLRLIYFSYDVKMKEKGDIPEGYSVSREKKERFSLILESASTNQTSMYLCASSSGGGSSYEQYFGPGTRLTVT.